Below, 19 T cell receptor beta chains from the same sample are listed, as sequenced in a study of blood T cell repertoires in COVID-19. Some clones are missing from TCRdb's copy, which holds only in-frame ones; the method was immunoSEQ multiplex PCR. The data contain 200,000 to 300,000 clones, roughly 87% of them singletons. What was sequenced was peripheral blood. These receptors came from a man between 60 and 70 years old who had recovered from COVID-19.

The rearrangement uses TRBV7-9 and TRBJ2-2; D is perhaps TRBD1 (6 bases). Germline assignment: CDR1 SEHNR and CDR2 FQNEAQ (reference sequence). This CDR3 has 15 amino acids. V was pared by 4 bases and J by 1 base, with 10 bases between. CDR3 residues: CASSYRGGNTGELFF. The CDR3 coding sequence is TGTGCCAGCAGCTATAGAGGGGGGAACACCGGGGAGCTGTTTTTT.

The gene calls are TRBV5-1 and TRBJ2-2; possibly TRBD2 for D (5 bases). The V and J ends lost 0 bases and 4 bases respectively, with 7 bases between them. Per the germline V gene, CDR1 is SGHRS and CDR2 is YFSETQ. The CDR3 length is 14 residues. The CDR3 DNA sequence: TGCGCCAGCAGCTTGGCCGGGGTCACCGGGGAGCTGTTTTTT. Its translation: CASSLAGVTGELFF.

CDR3 coding DNA: TGCGCCAGCAGCTTACAAGCGATGGGAGAGACCCAGTACTTC. Residues: CASSLQAMGETQYF. This chain joins TRBV5-1 and TRBJ2-5; D uncertain. V was trimmed by 2 bases and J by 4 bases, leaving 12 bases between them. There are 14 residues in the CDR3. Looked up from germline, CDR1 is SGHRS and CDR2 is YFSETQ.

J is TRBJ1-1 and V is TRBV19; TRBD1 matches 7 bases. V shed 1 base and J 1 base; nucleotides not matched to a gene: 3. This CDR3 region has 15 residues. CDR1 is LNHDA and CDR2 is SQIVND in the germline V gene (reference sequence). The CDR3 is CASSIADRENTEAFF. CDR3 coding DNA: TGTGCCAGTAGTATAGCCGACAGGGAGAACACTGAAGCTTTCTTT.

As to this clone: This sample also contains other DNA sequences that code for the same CDR3. The chain recombines TRBV18 with TRBJ1-5; the D is unclear. The CDR3 sequence is 13 residues long. Trimming removed 6 bases at V and 5 bases at J, with 11 bases between. The V gene's germline CDR1 is KGHSH and CDR2 LQKENI. The CDR3 DNA follows: TGTGCCAGCTCCCCAAATCGAGATCAGCCCCAGCATTTT. Translated, it gives CASSPNRDQPQHF.

The chain is built from TRBV6-6 and TRBJ2-5; D might be TRBD2 (6 bases). CDR3 length: 15 residues. Per the germline V gene, CDR1 is MNHNY and CDR2 is SVGAGI (reference sequence). Trimming took 5 bases from V and 5 from J, leaving 18 bases between them. CDR3 bases: TGTGCCAGCAGTGACCGGGCCGCGGCGGGGGAGACCCAGTACTTC. Translation: CASSDRAAAGETQYF.

The chain uses TRBV30 and TRBJ1-1; D is unresolved. In germline, CDR1 is GTSNPN, CDR2 SVGIG (reference sequence). V was pared by 0 bases and J by 1 base, with 12 bases between. The CDR3 length is 15 residues. The CDR3 here is CAWSVLGFPNTEAFF. CDR3 in DNA: TGTGCCTGGAGTGTTCTTGGCTTCCCGAACACTGAAGCTTTCTTT. Combining the CDR3 with reference TRBV30 and TRBJ1-1 gives the whole variable domain SQTIHQWPATLVQPVGSPLSLECTVEGTSNPNLYWYRQAAGRGLQLLFYSVGIGQISSEVPQNLSASRPQDRQFILSSKKLLLSDSGFYLCAWSVLGFPNTEAFFGQGTRLTVV.

This clone was seen more than once but under ten times. This chain joins TRBV27 and TRBJ1-1; 10 bases are shared with TRBD1. The V gene end was trimmed by 3 bases and the J gene end by 1 base; junction bases not matched to a gene: 14. There are 19 residues in the CDR3. Germline V gene data show CDR1 as MNHEY and CDR2 as SMNVEV (reference sequence). The CDR3 region is CASSFSTLDRGRPNTEAFF. The DNA for the CDR3 is TGTGCCAGCAGTTTCTCCACCCTCGACAGGGGGCGTCCGAACACTGAAGCTTTCTTT.

This sequence joins TRBV6-5 and TRBJ1-3; TRBD1 matches at 7 bases. CDR1 MNHEY and CDR2 SVGAGI come from the germline V gene. This CDR3 spans 15 amino acids. V shed 7 bases, J shed 4 bases, and the junction held 10 bases outside the gene matches. CDR3 bases: TGTGCCAGCAAATACGAGGGGGCGAGAGGAAACACCATATATTTT. Amino acid sequence: CASKYEGARGNTIYF.

This chain uses TRBV9 with TRBJ1-3; D call uncertain. The V gene lost 3 bases and the J gene lost 2 bases, with 18 bases spanning the gap. The CDR3 contains 17 residues. Germline V gene sequence: CDR1 SGDLS, CDR2 YYNGEE. The CDR3 spells CASSANPRGNPGNTIYF. CDR3 nucleotide sequence: TGTGCCAGCAGCGCCAACCCCCGCGGGAACCCTGGAAACACCATATATTTT.

The chain uses TRBV27 and TRBJ1-2; D might be TRBD1 (5 bases). This CDR3 has 15 amino acids. With 1 base removed from V and 2 bases from J, the gap between germline ends came to 11 bases. The germline CDR1 and CDR2 sequences are MNHEY and SMNVEV (reference sequence). The DNA for the CDR3 is TGTGCCAGCAGTTTATGGCCAGGGTCGAACTATGGCTACACCTTC. It encodes CASSLWPGSNYGYTF.

The chain is built from TRBV24-1 and TRBJ2-7; D may be TRBD2 (5 bases). Between the trimmed V and J ends, which lost 5 bases and 5 bases, there was a span of 12 bases. The CDR3 consists of 13 residues. Germline CDR1 reads KGHDR; CDR2 reads SFDVKD. The CDR3 nucleotides are TGTGCCACCAGTGGCCGGGGTGGTCACGAGCAGTACTTC. This sequence encodes CATSGRGGHEQYF.

The chain combines TRBV24-1 with TRBJ2-2, with D maybe TRBD2 (7 bases). Germline assignment: CDR1 KGHDR and CDR2 SFDVKD. The CDR3 covers 14 residues. Trimming stripped 5 bases from V and 11 bases from J, with 17 bases between. CDR3 nucleotides: TGTGCCACCAGTGGGTCGGGGGGCCGTTTCGAGCTGTTTTTT. This encodes CATSGSGGRFELFF.

This rearrangement joins TRBV6-5 to TRBJ2-3; 11 nucleotides agree with TRBD2. From germline, CDR1 is MNHEY and CDR2 SVGAGI. The junction had 5 bases not matched to a gene; V was cut back by 7 bases and J by 5 bases. This CDR3 region has 14 residues. CDR3 amino acids: CASILAGEGDTQYF. The CDR3 nucleotides read TGTGCCAGCATACTAGCGGGGGAGGGAGATACGCAGTATTTT.

The chain is built from TRBV6-1 and TRBJ1-5; 10 bases are a match to TRBD1. This CDR3 contains 15 residues. The J segment lost 9 bases and the V segment lost 2 bases, leaving 7 bases of the junction unmatched. Germline CDR1 and CDR2: MNHNS and SASEGT. CDR3 DNA: TGTGCCAGCAGTGAAACTGGGACAGGGGTCAGGCCCCAGCATTTT. This sequence encodes CASSETGTGVRPQHF.

V and J are TRBV6-5 and TRBJ1-2; 7 nucleotides agree with TRBD1. Losses at the gene ends were 3 bases for V and 6 bases for J; bases not matched to a gene: 13. Per germline, CDR1 MNHEY and CDR2 SVGAGI. The CDR3 runs 16 residues. The CDR3 coding sequence is TGTGCCAGCAGTTATGGCGGGACAGTTTGGGGGGATGGCTACACCTTC. Residues: CASSYGGTVWGDGYTF.

J is TRBJ2-6 and V is TRBV5-4; 8 positions match TRBD2. Germline CDR1 reads SGHNT; CDR2 reads YYREEE (reference sequence). V was pared by 5 bases and J by 4 bases, with 8 bases of the junction left unmatched. The CDR3 consists of 16 residues. CDR3 nucleotides: TGTGCCAGCAGATCCGGGGGGGCCAGGGGGGCCAACGTCCTGACTTTC. It translates to CASRSGGARGANVLTF.

This clone was picked up a small number of times. The chain joins TRBV29-1 to TRBJ1-2, with unresolved D. CDR1 SQVTM and CDR2 ANQGSEA come from the germline V gene. This CDR3 spans 13 amino acids. The V and J ends lost 2 bases and 4 bases respectively, with 11 bases between them. CDR3 DNA sequence: TGCAGCGTTGAATCCGGGGTTTCCTATGGCTACACCTTC. Translated: CSVESGVSYGYTF.

This clone occurred once. The rearrangement uses TRBV5-4 and TRBJ1-2; the D is unclear. The germline CDR1 and CDR2 sequences are SGHNT and YYREEE (reference sequence). V was cut by 1 base and J by 6 bases, with 13 bases left in between. This CDR3 spans 14 amino acids. In nucleotides, the CDR3 is TGTGCCAGCAGCTTGTTGGTAGGGAGGGATGGCTACACCTTC. This codes for CASSLLVGRDGYTF.